A single T cell receptor (beta chain) is shown here with its context. Its matching antigen is unknown. Per sorted-subset replicate PCR, input was around 200 ng DNA, representing around 28,000 T cell genomes. Assay used: immunoSEQ multiplex PCR; TCRdb lists only in-frame clones, some missing. The data show more than 2,000,000 clones, around 94% seen once. This record belongs to a study of shared clonotypes between healthy human individuals. General study points: Collection of samples was limited to blood; tissue repertoires likely differ.

Donors comprised healthy HIV-negative adults lacking recent acute infections or vaccinations. A split of CD4+ cells into CD45RA+ naive and CD45RA-negative memory subsets was performed. CDR1 MGHRA and CDR2 YSYEKL come from the germline V gene. V gave up 4 bases and J gave up 0 bases, with 12 bases separating them. This CDR3 comprises 15 residues. The sequenced material came from naive CD4+ T cells sorted from blood. Subset meaning: CD45RA+ positively selected. This sequence was found in a man in his late teens or twenties in good health. The gene calls are TRBV4-1 and TRBJ1-1; D perhaps matches TRBD1 (5 bases). This CDR3 reads CASSPEGLLNTEAFF. The CDR3 nucleotides are TGCGCCAGCAGCCCAGAGGGACTCTTGAACACTGAAGCTTTCTTT.